These T cell receptor beta chains were read from a single sample in a study of blood T cell repertoires in COVID-19. Measured with immunoSEQ multiplex PCR; TCRdb has only the in-frame clones, and not every one. The table lists roughly 73,000 clones, under 95% of them singletons. Input material: peripheral blood. Receptors originate from a man aged 50-60 years with acute or convalescent COVID-19. CDR3s include the opening cysteine and the closing phenylalanine or tryptophan. The D gene is left open where the match is weak. Clone size is shown for a subset of rows, as once, few, many or a class of expanded clone.

TRBJ2-2,TRBV7-2,NA,NA,CASSLNGGHNTGELFF,TGTGCCAGCAGCTTAAATGGGGGCCACAACACCGGGGAGCTGTTTTTT
TRBJ2-3,TRBV6-2/TRBV6-3,NA,NA,CASSYLLGFPSTDTQYF,TGTGCCAGCAGTTACCTGCTCGGGTTTCCTAGCACAGATACGCAGTATTTT
TRBJ2-1,TRBV28,NA,NA,CASTTEGEQFF,TGTGCCAGCACAACAGAGGGTGAGCAGTTCTTC
TRBJ2-1,TRBV5-1,TRBD1,once,CASSLEWTGIYNEQFF,TGCGCCAGCAGCTTGGAGTGGACAGGGATTTACAATGAGCAGTTCTTC
TRBJ2-1,TRBV5-8,NA,once,CASSLGGQSNEQFF,TGTGCCAGCAGCTTAGGAGGACAGAGTAATGAGCAGTTCTTC
TRBJ1-1,TRBV5-1,NA,NA,CASSLEASGGEAFF,TGCGCCAGCAGCTTGGAGGCGTCGGGTGGTGAAGCTTTCTTT
TRBJ2-2,TRBV5-1,NA,NA,CASSLLVAGELFF,TGCGCCAGCAGCTTGCTAGTGGCCGGGGAGCTGTTTTTT
TRBJ1-2,TRBV19,NA,NA,CASSIGGAYGYTF,TGTGCCAGTAGTATCGGGGGTGCCTATGGCTACACCTTC
TRBJ1-6,TRBV28,NA,NA,CASSLVSLSSPLHF,TGTGCCAGCAGTTTAGTTAGCTTATCCTCACCCCTCCACTTT
TRBJ1-1,TRBV29-1,NA,NA,CSVDSSNTEAFF,TGCAGCGTTGACAGTTCGAACACTGAAGCTTTCTTT
TRBJ1-3,TRBV9,NA,few,CASSVEGGPSGNTIYF,TGTGCCAGCAGCGTAGAGGGCGGGCCCTCTGGAAACACCATATATTTT
TRBJ2-7,TRBV27,NA,NA,CASSLSRTNYEQYF,TGTGCCAGCAGTTTATCCCGGACAAACTACGAGCAGTACTTC
TRBJ1-1,TRBV5-4,TRBD1,once,CASSSKTGEKAEAFF,TGTGCCAGCAGCTCAAAGACAGGGGAAAAGGCTGAAGCTTTCTTT
TRBJ2-2,TRBV5-1,NA,NA,CASSHSAIATGELFF,TGCGCCAGCAGCCACTCGGCCATAGCCACCGGGGAGCTGTTTTTT
TRBJ1-3,TRBV6-1,NA,NA,CASSEHRIASGNTIYF,TGTGCCAGCAGTGAACACAGGATAGCCTCTGGAAACACCATATATTTT
TRBJ1-4,TRBV28,NA,NA,CASSLWAGGAEKLFF,TGTGCCAGCAGTTTATGGGCCGGGGGAGCCGAAAAACTGTTTTTT
TRBJ2-1,TRBV11-2,TRBD2,NA,CASSAGTSGWNEQFF,TGTGCCAGCAGCGCCGGGACTAGCGGATGGAATGAGCAGTTCTTC
TRBJ2-7,TRBV2,NA,NA,CASHQGLLSGIEQYF,TGTGCCAGCCATCAGGGGCTCCTCTCCGGAATCGAGCAGTACTTC
TRBJ2-7,TRBV28,NA,NA,CASKSREQFRYEQYF,TGTGCCAGCAAATCCAGGGAACAGTTTAGATACGAGCAGTACTTC
TRBJ2-3,TRBV19,TRBD2,NA,CASARLAATDTQYF,TGTGCCAGCGCCCGACTAGCGGCCACAGATACGCAGTATTTT
TRBJ2-3,TRBV27,TRBD2,NA,CASSIGGGDTQYF,TGTGCCAGCAGTATCGGCGGGGGAGATACGCAGTATTTT
TRBJ1-6,TRBV30,NA,NA,CAWTQGGDNSPLHF,TGTGCCTGGACACAAGGGGGGGATAATTCACCCCTCCACTTT
TRBJ1-2,TRBV12-3/TRBV12-4,TRBD1,once,CASSSGDRPPYTF,TGTGCCAGCAGTTCCGGGGACAGGCCCCCCTACACCTTC
TRBJ2-3,TRBV9,TRBD2,NA,CASSVGPSSGRRYDTQYF,TGTGCCAGCAGCGTAGGCCCCTCTAGCGGGAGGCGATACGATACGCAGTATTTT
TRBJ1-1,TRBV6-5,TRBD1,NA,CASSYSAGGTEAFF,TGTGCCAGCAGTTACTCGGCAGGGGGGACTGAAGCTTTCTTT
TRBJ1-1,TRBV12-5,TRBD1,NA,CASGLTQGASITEAFF,TGTGCTAGTGGTTTGACCCAGGGGGCTTCGATCACTGAAGCTTTCTTT
TRBJ1-2,TRBV18,NA,NA,CASSPNDAGAYGYTF,TGTGCCAGCTCACCCAATGACGCAGGGGCGTATGGCTACACCTTC
TRBJ1-2,TRBV6-6,NA,NA,CASSSRQDYGYTF,TGTGCCAGCAGTTCAAGACAGGACTATGGCTACACCTTC
TRBJ1-6,TRBV9,TRBD1,once,CASSARGLDSPLHF,TGTGCCAGCAGCGCCAGGGGGCTTGATTCACCCCTCCACTTT
TRBJ1-5,TRBV19,NA,NA,CASSESGTGSQPQHF,TGTGCCAGTTCGGAATCTGGAACAGGGAGTCAGCCCCAGCATTTT
TRBJ2-7,TRBV18,TRBD2,NA,CASSPTSGRSYEQYF,TGTGCCAGCTCACCAACTAGCGGACGCTCCTACGAGCAGTACTTC
TRBJ2-1,TRBV4-2,TRBD2,NA,CASSQDGVGGYNEQFF,TGTGCCAGCAGCCAAGACGGGGTGGGAGGGTACAATGAGCAGTTCTTC
TRBJ2-7,TRBV28,NA,once,CASSSFSARELHTTSYEQYF,TGTGCCAGCAGCAGTTTTTCGGCCCGGGAGTTGCACACGACCTCCTACGAGCAGTACTTC
TRBJ1-1,TRBV9,NA,NA,CASSVAGDTEAFF,TGTGCCAGCAGCGTAGCAGGGGACACTGAAGCTTTCTTT
TRBJ2-3,TRBV7-2,TRBD2,NA,CASSRFIAGGTDTQYF,TGTGCCAGCAGCCGTTTTATAGCGGGGGGGACAGATACGCAGTATTTT
TRBJ2-3,TRBV5-6,NA,NA,CASRYRETDTQYF,TGTGCCAGCAGATACAGGGAGACAGATACGCAGTATTTT
TRBJ1-3,TRBV28,NA,NA,CASNFDRIGNTIYF,TGTGCCAGCAACTTCGACAGGATCGGAAACACCATATATTTT
TRBJ2-2,TRBV7-8,NA,NA,CASSLKGMTGELFF,TGTGCCAGCAGCTTAAAGGGGATGACCGGGGAGCTGTTTTTT
TRBJ2-2,TRBV9,NA,NA,CASSVAGGGENTGELFF,TGTGCCAGCAGCGTAGCTGGAGGGGGGGAGAACACCGGGGAGCTGTTTTTT
TRBJ2-1,TRBV19,TRBD2,NA,CASSIAALAGNNEQFF,TGTGCCAGTAGTATCGCGGCGCTAGCGGGAAACAATGAGCAGTTCTTC
TRBJ2-2,TRBV5-1,NA,NA,CASASRGDNPLYGELFF,TGCGCCAGCGCTTCACGGGGAGACAACCCACTGTACGGGGAGCTGTTTTTT
TRBJ2-7,TRBV3-1/TRBV3-2,TRBD1,NA,CASSQVGQVTYEQYF,TGTGCCAGCAGCCAAGTAGGACAGGTAACCTACGAGCAGTACTTC
TRBJ1-1,TRBV24-1,TRBD1,NA,CATSDRYRGGNTEAFF,TGTGCCACCAGTGACCGTTACAGGGGAGGGAACACTGAAGCTTTCTTT
TRBJ2-1,TRBV19,NA,NA,CASSIGGMGEQFF,TGTGCCAGTAGTATAGGAGGGATGGGTGAGCAGTTCTTC
TRBJ1-6,TRBV5-4,TRBD1,NA,CASSTGGTGISPLHF,TGTGCCAGCAGCACCGGTGGGACAGGGATTTCACCCCTCCACTTT
TRBJ2-6,TRBV7-9,NA,NA,CASSPGTRGISGANVLTF,TGTGCCAGCAGCCCTGGGACAAGGGGCATCTCTGGGGCCAACGTCCTGACTTTC
TRBJ2-3,TRBV7-8,NA,NA,CASSPRRVGGAVIDTQYF,TGTGCCAGCAGCCCGCGCCGAGTTGGGGGGGCGGTGATAGATACGCAGTATTTT
TRBJ1-1,TRBV7-3,NA,NA,CASSLGQQNTEAFF,TGTGCCAGCAGCTTAGGACAGCAGAACACTGAAGCTTTCTTT
TRBJ2-3,TRBV5-4,TRBD2,NA,CASSLEIAGGTDTQYF,TGTGCCAGCAGCTTGGAAATAGCGGGGGGCACAGATACGCAGTATTTT
TRBJ1-2,TRBV27,TRBD1,NA,CASRRTGASGGYTF,TGTGCCAGCAGGAGGACAGGGGCCTCGGGGGGCTACACCTTC
TRBJ1-3,TRBV5-6,NA,NA,CASSVASGVSSGNTIYF,TGTGCCAGCAGCGTGGCCTCCGGAGTCTCCTCTGGAAACACCATATATTTT
TRBJ2-7,TRBV10-3,TRBD2,once,CAISERLAGVYEQYF,TGTGCCATCAGTGAGAGACTAGCGGGAGTCTACGAGCAGTACTTC
TRBJ1-5,TRBV30,TRBD1,NA,CAWSFDRGFYSNQPQHF,TGTGCCTGGAGCTTCGACAGGGGATTTTATAGCAATCAGCCCCAGCATTTT
TRBJ1-1,TRBV28,NA,NA,CASSSREGRNTEAFF,TGTGCCAGCAGCTCCCGGGAGGGGAGGAACACTGAAGCTTTCTTT
TRBJ2-3,TRBV3-1/TRBV3-2,NA,NA,CASSQVRGSTDTQYF,TGTGCCAGCAGCCAAGTTAGGGGGAGCACAGATACGCAGTATTTT
TRBJ1-6,TRBV6-5,NA,NA,CASRLTQGFGSPLHF,TGTGCCAGCAGACTTACCCAGGGATTTGGTTCACCCCTCCACTTT
TRBJ1-2,TRBV19,NA,NA,CASSKDRNYGYTF,TGTGCCAGTAGTAAAGACAGAAACTATGGCTACACCTTC
TRBJ2-5,TRBV27,TRBD2,NA,CASSPGGARETQYF,TGTGCCAGCAGTCCGGGGGGGGCGCGTGAGACCCAGTACTTC
TRBJ2-1,TRBV13,NA,NA,CASSLVSTNNEQFF,TGTGCCAGCAGCTTAGTATCCACTAACAATGAGCAGTTCTTC